The entry below gives a single T cell receptor beta chain sequence along with its context. Its specificity is unknown. The data were obtained in a study of shared clonotypes between healthy human individuals. Whole-study results and caveats: Tissue TCR repertoires likely differ from these blood-only repertoires.

The CDR3 runs 14 residues. Germline CDR1 reads KGHSH; CDR2 reads LQKENI. V was cut by 3 bases and J by 2 bases, with 11 bases left in between. The healthy adult donors were HIV-negative and reported no recent acute infections or vaccinations. At the deep level, the assay was run. Libraries were prepared by immunoSEQ multiplex PCR; TCRdb keeps only in-frame clonotypes and omits some of them. This table holds fewer than 1.8 million clones, approximately 98.5% found once. This chain joins TRBV18 and TRBJ2-7, with D possibly TRBD1 on 6 matching bases. Source material: naive CD4+ T cells sorted from blood. Subset described: CD45RA+ positively selected. The source of this sequence is a man aged 25 to 45 in good health. CDR3 sequence reads: CASSPSTGAYEQYF. The CDR3 DNA reads as TGTGCCAGCTCACCGTCGACAGGAGCCTACGAGCAGTACTTC.